The 27 T cell receptor beta chains given below trace back to one sample, sequenced in a study of shared clonotypes between healthy human individuals. Generated by immunoSEQ multiplex PCR, the TCRdb table keeps only in-frame clones and is missing some. Among about 680,000 clones listed, around three quarters were seen once. The sequenced sample consisted of memory CD4+ T cells sorted from blood. Subset here: CD45RA-negative fraction. These receptors originate from a woman aged 25-40 years in good health.

This clone was observed at least ten times. Other nucleotide sequences from this sample produce the same CDR3. The rearrangement links TRBV7-9 to TRBJ1-5; the D is unclear. This CDR3 is 13 amino acids long. The germline V gene has CDR1 SEHNR and CDR2 FQNEAQ (reference sequence). V was clipped by 2 bases and J by 2 bases, with 4 bases between them. The CDR3, as DNA: TGTGCCAGCAGCTTACAGGGCAATCAGCCCCAGCATTTT. Amino acid sequence: CASSLQGNQPQHF.

This clone was observed a single time. The chain uses TRBV5-1 and TRBJ2-1, with D tentatively TRBD1 (6 bases). The CDR3 runs to 15 residues. Trimming pared 3 bases from V and 5 bases from J, leaving 15 bases between. Germline V gives CDR1 SGHRS, CDR2 YFSETQ. This CDR3 is CASSWALPGDNEQFF. The CDR3 region has the DNA TGCGCCAGCAGCTGGGCACTTCCAGGGGACAATGAGCAGTTCTTC.

This clone was seen at least ten times. The chain is built from TRBV28 and TRBJ1-5; 7 nucleotides match TRBD1. Germline-derived CDR1 and CDR2 are MDHEN and SYDVKM. Trimming cost V 10 bases and J 4 bases; bases outside gene matches: 10. The length of the CDR3 is 14 residues. DNA of the CDR3: TGTGCCATCCAGGGGGAGGTAAGGAATCAGCCCCAGCATTTT. This codes for CAIQGEVRNQPQHF.

The table lists this clone with a few counts. The chain is built from TRBV11-2 and TRBJ2-1; 10 nucleotides line up with TRBD2. Germline CDR1 SGHAT, CDR2 FQNNGV. This CDR3 has 14 residues. The J segment lost 9 bases and the V segment lost 6 bases, leaving 8 bases of the junction unmatched. The CDR3 coding sequence is TGTGCCAGCAGTCCCAGCGGGAGGGGTTCTGAGCAGTTCTTC. Its translation is CASSPSGRGSEQFF.

About this clone: This clone may be a read error of a much larger clone one base away. At the DNA level, this CDR3 is encoded by other sequences in the same sample as well. The gene calls are TRBV7-2 and TRBJ1-1, with TRBD1 identical over 7 bases. The CDR3 extends over 14 amino acids. Trimming removed 5 bases from V and 1 base from J; junction bases left unmatched: 4. Looked up from germline, CDR1 is SGHTA and CDR2 is FQGNSA. CDR3 amino acids: CASSLHRGNTEAFF. In DNA, the CDR3 is TGTGCCAGCAGCCTACACAGGGGGAACACTGAAGCTTTCTTT.

For the CDR3, the DNA is TGCGCCAGCAGCTTGGCCGCCGGGGGACCGGGAGGGACTTACGAGCAGTACTTC. Translating gives CASSLAAGGPGGTYEQYF. The chain links TRBV5-1 to TRBJ2-7, with TRBD2 matching over 8 bases. V shed 0 bases and J 4 bases; nucleotides not matched to a gene: 15. This CDR3 spans 18 amino acids. CDR1 and CDR2 from the germline V gene are SGHRS and YFSETQ.

The rearrangement links TRBV5-1 to TRBJ1-2; D may be TRBD1 (6 bases). This CDR3 has 16 amino acids. Trimming stripped 0 bases from V and 2 bases from J, with 14 bases between. Germline lookup yields CDR1 SGHRS and CDR2 YFSETQ. The chain's CDR3 is CASSLGTASGNYGYTF. CDR3 sequence (DNA): TGCGCCAGCAGCTTGGGGACAGCCTCAGGGAACTATGGCTACACCTTC.

The chain recombines TRBV4-1 with TRBJ1-5; possible D gene TRBD1, 6 bases. Germline CDR1 is MGHRA and CDR2 is YSYEKL. The V and J ends lost 1 base and 2 bases respectively, with 15 bases between them. The CDR3 has 17 residues. DNA for the CDR3: TGCGCCAGCAGCCAAGCAGGGGCCGGGATTGGCAATCAGCCCCAGCATTTT. Protein sequence: CASSQAGAGIGNQPQHF.

The gene calls are TRBV6-5 and TRBJ1-4; possible D gene TRBD1, 5 bases. The CDR3 sequence is 15 residues long. Germline V CDR1 and CDR2: MNHEY, SVGAGI. V lost 6 bases, J lost 3 bases, and 14 bases lay in between. For the CDR3, the DNA is TGTGCCAGCAGGCTTGACAGCGCTGCTAATGAAAAACTGTTTTTT. Translated: CASRLDSAANEKLFF.

The chain combines TRBV7-2 with TRBJ2-1; TRBD2 agrees at 10 bases. Per the germline V gene, CDR1 is SGHTA and CDR2 is FQGNSA. This CDR3 region has 15 residues. V dropped 2 bases and J dropped 6; count of bases not matched to a gene: 4. CDR3 bases: TGTGCCAGCAGCTTAAAAGGACTAGCGGTCAATGAGCAGTTCTTC. Its translation is CASSLKGLAVNEQFF.

The chain combines TRBV14 with TRBJ2-7; 11 nucleotides align to TRBD1. Trimming at V came to 1 base and at J to 6 bases, leaving 8 bases not matched to a gene. The CDR3 length is 16 residues. Per germline, CDR1 SGHDN and CDR2 FVKESK. CDR3 in amino acids: CASSQAGTGGRSEQYF. CDR3 DNA: TGTGCCAGCAGCCAAGCGGGGACAGGGGGTCGGAGCGAGCAGTACTTC.

The rearrangement links TRBV2 to TRBJ2-7, with 7 bases aligning to TRBD2. Germline assignment: CDR1 SNHLY and CDR2 FYNNEI. This CDR3 contains 14 residues. V shed 5 bases and J 4 bases; nucleotides not matched to a gene: 8. The CDR3 loop reads CASSKGGSRYEQYF. The CDR3 DNA is TGTGCCAGCAGTAAGGGCGGGAGCAGGTACGAGCAGTACTTC.

This clone was observed a handful of times. The J gene is TRBJ2-7, the V gene TRBV11-3, with TRBD2 as a possible D gene (5 bases). The CDR3 has 13 amino acids. The germline CDR1 and CDR2 sequences are SGHNT and YENEEA. Trimming shortened V by 3 bases and J by 5 bases, and 11 bases separated the two germline ends. The CDR3 spells CASSFGKGNEQYF. For the CDR3, the DNA is TGTGCCAGCAGCTTCGGGAAAGGGAACGAGCAGTACTTC. The full variable domain, its missing parts supplied by reference TRBV11-3 and TRBJ2-7, is EAGVVQSPRYKIIEKKQPVAFWCNPISGHNTLYWYLQNLGQGPELLIRYENEEAVDDSQLPKDRFSAERLKGVDSTLKIQPAELGDSAVYLCASSFGKGNEQYFGPGTRLTVT.

J is TRBJ2-2 and V is TRBV5-1, with no clear D. CDR1 and CDR2 from the germline V gene are SGHRS and YFSETQ. With 2 bases removed from V and 6 bases from J, the gap between germline ends came to 5 bases. The CDR3 totals 12 residues. Here the CDR3 DNA reads TGCGCCAGCAGCTTACTCCCCGGGGAGCTGTTTTTT. Translation: CASSLLPGELFF. Full variable domain (outside the CDR3, taken from reference TRBV5-1 and TRBJ2-2): KAGVTQTPRYLIKTRGQQVTLSCSPISGHRSVSWYQQTPGQGLQFLFEYFSETQRNKGNFPGRFSGRQFSNSRSEMNVSTLELGDSALYLCASSLLPGELFFGEGSRLTVL.

The chain is built from TRBV7-3 and TRBJ2-3; D might be TRBD2 (5 bases). The V gene lost 2 bases and the J gene lost 5 bases, with 8 bases spanning the gap. The germline gives CDR1 SGHTA, CDR2 FQGTGA. There are 13 residues in the CDR3. The CDR3 DNA is TGTGCCAGCAGCTTATCCAGCGGAGATACGCAGTATTTT. This encodes CASSLSSGDTQYF.

With regard to this clone: Within the sample, other DNA sequences also encode this same CDR3. The chain carries TRBV7-8 and TRBJ2-7; 7 positions match TRBD2. The CDR3 sequence is 14 residues long. Germline CDR1 reads SGHVS; CDR2 reads FQNEAQ. The V gene end was trimmed by 1 base and the J gene end by 2 bases; junction bases not matched to a gene: 2. CDR3 amino acids: CASSLVAGPYEQYF. CDR3 bases: TGTGCCAGCAGCTTAGTAGCGGGTCCCTACGAGCAGTACTTC.

The rearrangement links TRBV4-1 to TRBJ2-2; 11 bases match TRBD2. This CDR3 is 20 amino acids long. Germline V gene sequence: CDR1 MGHRA, CDR2 YSYEKL. Unmatched junction bases numbered 13, after V lost 0 bases and J lost 4 bases. The CDR3 spells CASSQERIAGGPRSTGELFF. The CDR3 DNA is TGCGCCAGCAGCCAAGAAAGGATAGCGGGAGGGCCTAGAAGCACCGGGGAGCTGTTTTTT.

The chain recombines TRBV25-1 with TRBJ1-5, with D tentatively TRBD1 (6 bases). Looked up from germline, CDR1 is MGHDK and CDR2 is SYGVNS. Trimming pared 9 bases from V and 0 bases from J, leaving 9 bases between. The CDR3 is made up of 13 amino acids. The CDR3: CASRGGSNQPQHF. CDR3 DNA: TGTGCCAGTCGAGGGGGTAGCAATCAGCCCCAGCATTTT. Based on the CDR3 plus reference TRBV25-1 and TRBJ1-5, the full variable domain is EADIYQTPRYLVIGTGKKITLECSQTMGHDKMYWYQQDPGMELHLIHYSYGVNSTEKGDLSSESTVSRIRTEHFPLTLESARPSHTSQYLCASRGGSNQPQHFGDGTRLSIL.

CDR3 nucleotide sequence: TGTGCCAGCAGCCCCACGAGGATAGCGGGAGTTTTTAAGCCCGAGCAGTACTTC. It specifies CASSPTRIAGVFKPEQYF. V usage is TRBV7-3 and J usage is TRBJ2-7; 9 nucleotides match TRBD2. The CDR3 spans 18 residues. J gave up 6 bases and V 5 bases, and 20 bases lay outside the gene matches. Germline-derived CDR1 and CDR2 are SGHTA and FQGTGA.

On this clone itself: Different DNA sequences within this sample yield the same CDR3. The V call is TRBV28, the J call TRBJ1-4, with D hard to call. Trimming cost V 4 bases and J 8 bases, with 2 bases left between them. This CDR3 comprises 10 residues. Per germline, CDR1 MDHEN and CDR2 SYDVKM. The CDR3 is CASSSEKLFF. CDR3 DNA sequence: TGTGCCAGCAGTTCCGAAAAACTGTTTTTT. The variable domain in full, with the rest retrieved from reference TRBV28 and TRBJ1-4, is DVKVTQSSRYLVKRTGEKVFLECVQDMDHENMFWYRQDPGLGLRLIYFSYDVKMKEKGDIPEGYSVSREKKERFSLILESASTNQTSMYLCASSSEKLFFGSGTQLSVL.

V is TRBV2 and J is TRBJ2-3; tentatively, D is TRBD2 (6 bases). The CDR3 contains 14 residues. The V gene's germline CDR1 is SNHLY and CDR2 FYNNEI. The germline V and J ends were trimmed by 4 bases and 4 bases, with 12 bases remaining between them. CDR3 loop: CASSGFRGADTQYF. In nucleotides, the CDR3 is TGTGCCAGCAGTGGCTTCCGCGGGGCAGATACGCAGTATTTT.

The V and J genes are TRBV28 and TRBJ1-2; possibly TRBD1 for D (5 bases). This CDR3 contains 11 residues. Germline CDR1 is MDHEN and CDR2 is SYDVKM. V lost 6 bases and J lost 4, with 6 bases in between. CDR3 sequence (DNA): TGTGCCAGCAGGGGGACCTATGGCTACACCTTC. As protein: CASRGTYGYTF.

A single count supports this clone. The V and J genes are TRBV28 and TRBJ2-7, with 8 nucleotides matching TRBD1. The CDR3 has 15 residues. V was pared by 2 bases and J by 2 bases, with 5 bases of the junction left unmatched. The germline gives CDR1 MDHEN, CDR2 SYDVKM. The CDR3 region is CASSLEQGVTYEQYF. DNA of the CDR3: TGTGCCAGCAGTTTAGAACAGGGGGTAACCTACGAGCAGTACTTC.

Only a few counts were recorded for this clone. This chain connects TRBV6-5 to TRBJ1-5, with TRBD1 as a possible D gene (6 bases). Germline values: CDR1 MNHEY, CDR2 SVGAGI. With 2 bases removed from V and 5 bases from J, the gap between germline ends came to 10 bases. This CDR3 spans 14 amino acids. The CDR3 region is CASSYAGGDQPQHF. CDR3 DNA: TGTGCCAGCAGTTACGCGGGGGGCGATCAGCCCCAGCATTTT.

V gene TRBV6-5 combines with J gene TRBJ2-7; D unclear. The CDR3 has 12 amino acids. Trimming took off 4 bases at V and 2 bases at J, with 6 bases between the two ends. Germline V gene data show CDR1 as MNHEY and CDR2 as SVGAGI. The CDR3: CASSSRTYEQYF. The CDR3 DNA reads as TGTGCCAGCAGTTCGCGCACCTACGAGCAGTACTTC.

This clone was counted once. The chain links TRBV5-5 to TRBJ1-4; TRBD1 agrees at 7 bases. V was clipped by 0 bases and J by 4 bases; unmatched bases: 6. CDR1 is SGHKS, CDR2 YYEKEE, per germline (reference sequence). This CDR3 has 16 residues. The CDR3 here is CASSLASGTVNEKLFF. The CDR3 DNA reads TGTGCCAGCAGCTTGGCCTCGGGGACAGTTAATGAAAAACTGTTTTTT.

About this clone itself: The sample contains more than one DNA sequence encoding this CDR3. This chain links TRBV5-1 with TRBJ1-2; D gene ambiguous. The V and J ends lost 0 bases and 4 bases respectively, with 7 bases between them. The CDR3 loop spans 13 amino acids. CDR1 SGHRS and CDR2 YFSETQ come from the germline V gene. CDR3: CASSLGGSYGYTF. CDR3 bases: TGCGCCAGCAGCTTGGGAGGTAGCTATGGCTACACCTTC.